The 14 T cell receptor beta chains below were found in one sample sequenced in a study of beta chain features in type 1 diabetes. Study results and caveats: Moderate yet significant TCRB CDR3 shortening was seen in Type 1 diabetes patients in all four CD4+ subsets.

cDNA synthesis used the whole RNA isolate, giving expressed TCRB sequences. The protocol was immunoSEQ multiplex PCR, while the TCRdb copy is restricted to in-frame clones and leaves out a portion. The sample records about 270,000 clones, roughly an eighth being singletons. Their recognized antigens are unknown. Material: naive CD4+ T cells from blood. These receptors all come from a man under 40 with type 1 diabetes.

A few counts support this clone. The chain combines TRBV28 with TRBJ1-2; 8 nucleotides line up with TRBD1. V dropped 6 bases and J dropped 5; count of bases not matched to a gene: 8. CDR3 length equals 14 residues. Germline V gene lookup returns CDR1 MDHEN and CDR2 SYDVKM. The CDR3 region is CASSRPGTGYGYTF. The CDR3 nucleotides read TGTGCCAGCAGCCGGCCCGGGACAGGTTATGGCTACACCTTC.

The chain employs TRBV16 and TRBJ1-2; TRBD1 is a possible D gene (6 bases). Germline CDR1 reads KGHSY; CDR2 reads FQNENV. The CDR3 loop spans 13 amino acids. V was pared by 4 bases and J by 3 bases, with 9 bases between. The CDR3 coding sequence is TGTGCCAGCAGCCCACAGGGCCACTATGGCTACACCTTC. Amino acid sequence: CASSPQGHYGYTF.

This clone was seen a handful of times. The chain has TRBV5-1 and TRBJ2-5; 14 bases map to TRBD2. Per the germline V gene, CDR1 is SGHRS and CDR2 is YFSETQ. The CDR3 is made up of 16 amino acids. J was trimmed by 4 bases and V by 0 bases; bases with no gene match: 2. CDR3 sequence reads: CASSLEGLAGVETQYF. The CDR3 bases are TGCGCCAGCAGCTTGGAGGGACTAGCGGGAGTAGAGACCCAGTACTTC. The complete variable domain, with remaining parts taken from reference TRBV5-1 and TRBJ2-5, reads KAGVTQTPRYLIKTRGQQVTLSCSPISGHRSVSWYQQTPGQGLQFLFEYFSETQRNKGNFPGRFSGRQFSNSRSEMNVSTLELGDSALYLCASSLEGLAGVETQYFGPGTRLLVL.

This clone turned up a few times. This sequence joins TRBV25-1 and TRBJ2-5; D possibly corresponds to TRBD2 (6 bases). V was clipped by 2 bases and J by 6 bases, with 10 bases between them. From germline, CDR1 is MGHDK and CDR2 SYGVNS. CDR3 length: 13 amino acids. The CDR3 protein is CASSEGGFQTQYF. DNA for the CDR3: TGTGCCAGCAGTGAAGGAGGGTTTCAGACCCAGTACTTC.

A note on this clone: This specimen includes other DNA sequences encoding the same CDR3. The chain uses TRBV11-2 and TRBJ2-1; possibly TRBD2 for D (5 bases). Per germline, CDR1 SGHAT and CDR2 FQNNGV. V gave up 5 bases and J gave up 5 bases, with 10 bases separating them. The CDR3 extends over 13 amino acids. The chain's CDR3 is CASSLGLDNEQFF. The CDR3 DNA reads as TGTGCCAGCAGCCTCGGACTCGACAATGAGCAGTTCTTC.

The chain combines TRBV19 with TRBJ1-5, with 9 bases aligning to TRBD1. Germline V gene lookup returns CDR1 LNHDA and CDR2 SQIVND (reference sequence). The CDR3 covers 18 residues. V shed 0 bases and J 6 bases; nucleotides not matched to a gene: 12. Here the CDR3 DNA reads TGTGCCAGTAGTATAGATCCCCCCCTGACAGGGGGTACTCAGCCCCAGCATTTT. It yields the protein CASSIDPPLTGGTQPQHF.

This clone was seen a handful of times. The rearrangement uses TRBV5-1 and TRBJ2-1; D is possibly TRBD2 (6 bases). The germline gives CDR1 SGHRS, CDR2 YFSETQ. The CDR3 length is 15 residues. Trimming took off 3 bases at V and 6 bases at J, with 16 bases between the two ends. In DNA form, the CDR3 reads TGCGCCAGCAGCTCTACTCCCCCCGGGGGCAATGAGCAGTTCTTC. Protein sequence: CASSSTPPGGNEQFF.

The chain carries TRBV7-9 and TRBJ2-7; TRBD1 is a possible D gene (6 bases). The CDR3 covers 14 residues. The germline V gene encodes CDR1 SEHNR and CDR2 FQNEAQ (reference sequence). The V end lost 1 base, the J end lost 3 bases, and 10 bases lay between the germline ends. For the CDR3, the DNA is TGTGCCAGCAGCTTAGTCCAGGGGAGCTACGAGCAGTACTTC. Translating it yields CASSLVQGSYEQYF.

The V gene is TRBV14, the J gene TRBJ1-1; 7 nucleotides line up with TRBD1. The CDR3 sequence is 17 residues long. Germline CDR1 reads SGHDN; CDR2 reads FVKESK. Losses at the gene ends were 4 bases for V and 6 bases for J; bases not matched to a gene: 17. The CDR3 is CASSLLQGSAGGAEAFF. CDR3 coding DNA: TGTGCCAGCAGCCTGTTACAGGGGTCAGCGGGGGGGGCTGAAGCTTTCTTT.

This clone was picked up a small number of times. The rearrangement links TRBV18 to TRBJ2-5, with D hard to call. CDR3 length equals 16 residues. V lost 3 bases and J 2 bases, leaving 16 bases between the germline ends. Germline loops: CDR1 KGHSH, CDR2 LQKENI. The DNA for the CDR3 is TGTGCCAGCTCACCTCCGAATCGTGGGCAGCAAGAGACCCAGTACTTC. Translating it yields CASSPPNRGQQETQYF.

The table lists this clone with a few counts. This rearrangement joins TRBV6-1 to TRBJ2-7, with D possibly matching TRBD1 (6 bases). CDR1 is MNHNS and CDR2 is SASEGT in the germline V gene. The CDR3 has 14 residues. Trimming shortened V by 3 bases and J by 2 bases, and 11 bases separated the two germline ends. This CDR3 reads CASSEQGFTYEQYF. As DNA, the CDR3 is TGTGCCAGCAGTGAGCAGGGGTTCACCTACGAGCAGTACTTC.

This clone showed up just a few times. This sequence joins TRBV7-2 and TRBJ2-1; possible D gene TRBD2, 6 bases. The germline V gene has CDR1 SGHTA and CDR2 FQGNSA. The CDR3 has 15 amino acids. V was cut by 5 bases and J by 2 bases, with 13 bases left in between. CDR3 coding DNA: TGTGCCAGCAGCCTAACGGGGGTTACCTACAATGAGCAGTTCTTC. Translation: CASSLTGVTYNEQFF.

In its sample, this clone was seen a few times. The CDR3 reads CASIPQGRTEAFF. CDR3 DNA: TGTGCCAGCATTCCCCAGGGGCGCACTGAAGCTTTCTTT. The chain has TRBV19 and TRBJ1-1; D might be TRBD1 (6 bases). The V end was cut by 9 bases, the J end by 4 bases, with 15 bases between. This CDR3 spans 13 amino acids. CDR1 is LNHDA, CDR2 SQIVND, per germline (reference sequence).

The genes are TRBV9 and TRBJ2-7; a weak D match, TRBD1 (6 bases). CDR3 length: 13 residues. CDR1 and CDR2 (germline): SGDLS, YYNGEE. V lost 3 bases and J lost 2, with 9 bases in between. CDR3 nucleotide sequence: TGTGCCAGCAGCGCGGGACACACCTACGAGCAGTACTTC. This translates into CASSAGHTYEQYF.